This T cell receptor (beta chain) stems from a study of cytomegalovirus exposure and HLA in healthy donors. The CDR3 loop spans 16 amino acids. In germline, CDR1 is LGHNA, CDR2 YNFKEQ. V dropped 5 bases and J dropped 4; count of bases not matched to a gene: 9. The PCR used 60 Vbeta and 13 Jbeta primers. Only in-frame clones appear in the TCRdb table, and some are missing; sequencing was by immunoSEQ multiplex PCR. The sample consists of approximately 120,000 clones, roughly 66% of them appearing once. The chain carries TRBV4-2 and TRBJ2-3, with TRBD2 identical over 10 bases. The receptor's source is a man aged 55 to 70 in good health and CMV-seropositive. Input material: PBMCs. DNA for the CDR3: TGTGCCAGCAGCAGGAGCGGGGGGGCAGGGGCAGATACGCAGTATTTT. Translation gives CASSRSGGAGADTQYF.